Listed here is a single T cell receptor beta chain. Its antigen is not yet known. Per-base quality was not reported, and no clone a single base away is much larger than it. TCRbeta CDR3 regions were amplified from genomic DNA by means of the immunoSEQ Assay, a bias-controlled multiplex PCR. The authors' analysis ran thus. The number of nucleated cells in each sample was estimated by amplification of reference gene primers within the assay. Sequence reads were collapsed and filtered to measure the absolute abundance of every unique TCRbeta CDR3 rearrangement. For each sample, productive Simpson clonality was calculated by taking the square root of Simpson's diversity index across productive rearrangements. Imported from immuneACCESS, the table was reduced by TCRdb to in-frame sequences with V and J called. These copies leave out some clones; in studies compared against another copy, an unresolved V gene accounts for under half, and the cause of the remainder is not known. The D gene and trimming were derived from the DNA, and the V and J assignments and clone size from that table. The sample table holds hundreds of thousands of clones, of which roughly nine tenths were seen once. Of the sample, 0.9% to 1.1% is held by the ten largest clones.

Participants in the prospective study were enrolled through a virtual design, were aged 18 to 89 years, and lived in 24 United States geographic areas. To assign participants to cohorts, the prospective study relied on clinical history that participants themselves reported in a screening survey and a study questionnaire. Recovered participants in ImmuneRACE Cohort 3 were defined by two consecutive negative NP/OP PCR tests, clearance by a healthcare professional, or resolution of symptoms. Each participant in the prospective study had whole blood, serum and a nasopharyngeal or oropharyngeal swab collected by mobile phlebotomists. Participants in the prospective study had the option to provide additional blood draws and questionnaires over an approximately 2-month period. Prospective study blood samples were shipped either frozen or at room temperature before DNA extraction. This sample was taken from a study of blood T cell repertoires in COVID-19 (dated by TCRdb to the early 2020s). About the study as a whole: Samples covering the acute and convalescent phases of COVID-19 were provided by collaborators in the United States, Italy and Spain. The material from the prospective study consisted of cDNA or gDNA derived from T cells, B-cell-depleted T cells, or PBMCs. Deeply sampled blood TCRbeta repertoires from subjects exposed to, actively infected with, or recovered from COVID-19 were included in the dataset. The repertoires were released in a freely available public database meant as a resource for research on the immune response to SARS-CoV-2. The samples were drawn from the first 160 participants of the ongoing ImmuneRACE study and from over 950 subjects provided by 6 global collaborators. The sample metadata nearly always contained a de-identified subject ID, COVID-19 status, age in years and sex. Where available, HLA class I and class II types were taken from metadata supplied by the sample provider and were not determined by assay-based typing. Findings and caveats that apply to the study as a whole: The quantity of clinical and demographic metadata differed by source and by participant and was supplied without curation.

CDR1 is given as ENHRY and CDR2 as SYGVKD, both from the germline V gene. The germline V end is reduced by 10 bases and the J end by 7 bases; junction bases left unmatched: 9. The CDR3 starts with the cysteine, ends with the phenylalanine, and has 12 residues. Only the CDR3 region is kept as DNA, spanning 36 bases read in frame from base 1. This receptor was taken from a young man who had recovered from COVID-19. The sequence links TRBV10-3 to TRBJ2-7, and 8 bases in between align with TRBD1. The material sequenced was PBMCs or T cells enriched from blood (not recorded which). At the DNA level, the sequence is TGTGCCAAACGACAGGGGACGGGGGAGCAGTACTTC. The encoded protein is CAKRQGTGEQYF.